This T cell receptor beta chain is drawn from a study of cytomegalovirus exposure and HLA in healthy donors. Whole-study results and caveats: TCR beta V segments were, for the most part, productive about 87% or about 30% of the time in an earlier analysis.

CDR3 size: 13 residues. Germline CDR1 and CDR2: LGHNA and YNFKEQ. The V gene lost 4 bases and the J gene lost 6 bases, with 12 bases spanning the gap. This clone was observed a few times. The antigen remains unidentified. Amplification used 60 Vbeta primers and 13 Jbeta primers. The assay was immunoSEQ multiplex PCR, and TCRdb's table has in-frame clones only and misses some. The sample lists about 130,000 clones, 80% occurring once. The chain is built from TRBV4-2 and TRBJ1-1; D is uncertain. The sample consisted of PBMCs. The sequence came from a male donor in good health and CMV-seronegative. Here the CDR3 DNA reads TGTGCCAGCAGCCCGAAAGACAAATCTGAAGCTTTCTTT. Translated: CASSPKDKSEAFF.